What follows are 23 T cell receptor beta chains derived from one specimen sequenced in a study of identical twins. MiXCR, applied by TCRdb to the 5' RACE reads, yields one record per CDR3 protein. Here the sample spans about 890,000 distinct CDR3 sequences, approximately 13% being singletons. These records were also assigned to another study, of yellow fever vaccine responses in identical twins.

The sequenced material came from PBMCs. These receptors originate from a woman younger than 30 in good health.

V is TRBV5-1 and J is TRBJ2-5; 7 bases are a match to TRBD1. CDR1 is SGHRS, CDR2 YFSETQ, per germline. V lost 3 bases, J lost 2 bases, and 13 bases stayed unmatched. CDR3 length equals 17 residues. This CDR3 reads CASSSTQGVWRQETQYF. The CDR3 region has the DNA TGCGCCAGCAGCTCGACTCAGGGGGTTTGGCGGCAAGAGACCCAGTACTTC.

This clonotype was detected a few times. The rearrangement uses TRBV15 and TRBJ1-5, with D possibly TRBD1 on 5 matching bases. There are 16 residues in the CDR3. Germline CDR1 LNHNV, CDR2 YYDKDF (reference sequence). Deletions cut 1 base from V and 4 bases from J, with 14 bases between. The CDR3 sequence: CATSRALAWGNQPQHF. For the CDR3, the DNA is TGTGCCACCAGCAGAGCCCTGGCCTGGGGGAATCAGCCCCAGCATTTT.

The chain employs TRBV7-9 and TRBJ2-1, with D maybe TRBD1 (5 bases). Trimming left V 3 bases short and J 14 bases short, with 14 bases between. Germline V gene data show CDR1 as SEHNR and CDR2 as FQNEAQ (reference sequence). The CDR3 contains 12 residues. The CDR3 is CASSFQGFEKFF. The DNA of the CDR3 is TGTGCCAGCAGCTTTCAGGGTTTTGAAAAGTTCTTC. Together with reference TRBV7-9 and TRBJ2-1, the CDR3 gives the full variable domain: DTGVSQNPRHKITKRGQNVTFRCDPISEHNRLYWYRQTLGQGPEFLTYFQNEAQLEKSRLLSDRFSAERPKGSFSTLEIQRTEQGDSAMYLCASSFQGFEKFFGPGTRLTVL.

This clonotype was seen only a few times. The rearrangement uses TRBV28 and TRBJ1-2; D is ambiguous. The CDR3 contains 15 residues. Deletions cut 1 base from V and 3 bases from J, with 12 bases between. Germline V CDR1 and CDR2: MDHEN, SYDVKM. In DNA form, the CDR3 reads TGTGCCAGCAGTTTATCCGTGGGTCTAGACTATGGCTACACCTTC. This gives the protein CASSLSVGLDYGYTF.

This clonotype occurred a few times. The chain combines TRBV7-2 with TRBJ2-5; 7 nucleotides line up with TRBD2. Germline CDR1 SGHTA, CDR2 FQGNSA. Trimming removed 2 bases from V and 12 bases from J; junction bases left unmatched: 9. The CDR3 consists of 13 residues. CDR3 sequence: CASSLMGGETEYF. CDR3 bases: TGTGCCAGCAGCTTAATGGGGGGGGAAACAGAGTACTTC.

This clonotype was observed a few times. The rearrangement uses TRBV12-3 or TRBV12-4 and TRBJ1-5; TRBD1 matches 8 bases. J gave up 0 bases and V 5 bases, and 9 bases lay outside the gene matches. This CDR3 is built from 17 residues. The CDR3 bases are TGTGCCAGCAGTAAGGGACAGGCAACCCATAGCAATCAGCCCCAGCATTTT. Translated: CASSKGQATHSNQPQHF.

J is TRBJ1-4 and V is TRBV6-1, with D possibly TRBD1 on 5 matching bases. V was cut by 7 bases and J by 5 bases, with 17 bases left in between. Looked up from germline, CDR1 is MNHNS and CDR2 is SASEGT. The CDR3 length is 15 residues. The CDR3 loop reads CASNFQGGLNEKLFF. The CDR3 DNA reads TGTGCCAGCAACTTTCAGGGCGGGTTAAATGAAAAACTGTTTTTT.

This clonotype appeared a few times. CDR3 nucleotide sequence: TGTGCCAGCAGCCAAGATCAGGGGCGAGAAAAACTGTTTTTT. Translated: CASSQDQGREKLFF. V gene TRBV3-1 combines with J gene TRBJ1-4; D perhaps matches TRBD1 (6 bases). The CDR3 runs 14 residues. The ends were cut back, 0 bases at V and 8 bases at J, with 10 bases in the middle. The germline gives CDR1 LGHDT, CDR2 YNNKEL (reference sequence).

CDR3 sequence: CSARKGSGNDEKLFF. CDR3 in DNA: TGCAGTGCTAGAAAGGGTTCAGGGAACGATGAAAAACTGTTTTTT. The chain uses TRBV20-1 and TRBJ1-4, with D possibly matching TRBD1 (5 bases). Germline CDR1 reads DFQATT; CDR2 reads SNEGSKA (reference sequence). CDR3 length: 15 residues. Trimming took 2 bases from V and 6 from J, leaving 16 bases between them.

This clonotype was detected ten times or more. At one end, the junction sequence differs from germline, possibly due to a read error. The chain links TRBV5-1 to TRBJ2-7, with 7 bases matching TRBD2. The CDR3 runs to 12 residues. The germline CDR1 and CDR2 sequences are SGHRS and YFSETQ. The CDR3 is CASSGDSYEQYF. CDR3 DNA sequence: TGTGCCAGCAGCGGGGACTCCTACGAGCAGTACTTC.

The chain couples TRBV6-5 to TRBJ2-2; 8 bases align to TRBD2. J lost 5 bases, V lost 2 bases, and 7 bases had no gene match. The CDR3 runs 16 residues. Germline CDR1 reads MNHEY; CDR2 reads SVGAGI. CDR3 protein: CASSYPSGGGTGELFF. CDR3 DNA sequence: TGTGCCAGCAGTTACCCTTCGGGAGGGGGGACCGGGGAGCTGTTTTTT.

About this clonotype: At one of its ends the junction is not consistent with the germline gene, which may arise from a read error. V is TRBV29-1 and J is TRBJ1-1; D call uncertain. Germline CDR1 SQVTM, CDR2 ANQGSEA. CDR3 length equals 12 residues. This CDR3 is CTVRTDHTEAFF. The CDR3 bases are TGTACCGTCCGTACAGATCACACTGAAGCTTTCTTT. Combining the CDR3 with reference TRBV29-1 and TRBJ1-1 gives the whole variable domain SAVISQKPSRDICQRGTSLTIQCQVDSQVTMMFWYRQQPGQSLTLIATANQGSEATYESGFVIDKFPISRPNLTFSTLTVSNMSPEDSSIYLCTVRTDHTEAFFGQGTRLTVV.

This clonotype has a handful of counts. This chain uses TRBV4-1 with TRBJ2-5; 7 nucleotides align to TRBD1. J lost 0 bases, V lost 11 bases, and 24 bases had no gene match. From germline, CDR1 is MGHRA and CDR2 YSYEKL. This CDR3 region has 19 residues. The CDR3 sequence: CALQPGQIYAQGNQETQYF. The CDR3 bases are TGCGCCTTACAACCGGGACAGATTTACGCCCAGGGGAACCAAGAGACCCAGTACTTC.

V and J are TRBV10-3 and TRBJ1-1; 7 nucleotides match TRBD1. The CDR3 is made up of 13 amino acids. Germline trimming cut 8 bases from V and 0 bases from J; bases unmatched to any gene: 3. Looked up from germline, CDR1 is ENHRY and CDR2 is SYGVKD. The CDR3 sequence: CAIGQVVNTEAFF. CDR3 sequence (DNA): TGTGCCATCGGACAGGTCGTGAACACTGAAGCTTTCTTT.

Only a few counts were recorded for this clonotype. This chain uses TRBV5-1 with TRBJ2-2; unclear D gene. Germline loops: CDR1 SGHRS, CDR2 YFSETQ. CDR3 length: 15 amino acids. Trimming pared 0 bases from V and 2 bases from J, leaving 8 bases between. CDR3 residues: CASSLVIANTGELFF. The DNA of the CDR3 is TGCGCCAGCAGCTTGGTTATAGCAAACACCGGGGAGCTGTTTTTT.

This clonotype was recorded many times. This chain links TRBV12-3 or TRBV12-4 with TRBJ1-2; the D gene is possibly TRBD1 (6 bases). V was trimmed by 7 bases and J by 0 bases, leaving 24 bases between them. The CDR3 has 18 amino acids. The CDR3 sequence: CASTSWLGPGAPNYGYTF. The CDR3 DNA reads as TGTGCCAGCACCTCATGGCTGGGTCCGGGGGCGCCTAACTATGGCTACACCTTC.

This clonotype was seen at least ten times. The rearrangement uses TRBV15 and TRBJ2-3, with 10 positions matching TRBD2. The germline V gene encodes CDR1 LNHNV and CDR2 YYDKDF (reference sequence). This CDR3 spans 15 amino acids. The ends lost 4 bases at V and 1 base at J; junction bases unmatched: 2. CDR3 nucleotides: TGTGCCACCAGCATCGGGACTAGCGGCACAGATACGCAGTATTTT. Protein: CATSIGTSGTDTQYF.

This clonotype has at least ten counts. J is TRBJ2-7 and V is TRBV7-6; a possible D gene is TRBD2 (6 bases). In germline, CDR1 is SGHVS, CDR2 FNYEAQ. V was pared by 1 base and J by 0 bases, with 7 bases between. The CDR3 is made up of 14 amino acids. CDR3 loop: CASSLGGDSYEQYF. The CDR3 nucleotides are TGTGCCAGCAGCTTAGGCGGGGACTCCTACGAGCAGTACTTC.

This clonotype occurred a few times. The chain couples TRBV12-3 or TRBV12-4 to TRBJ1-1; TRBD1 might be the D (5 bases). The CDR3 has 13 residues. Trimming removed 5 bases from V and 6 bases from J, with 13 bases in between. The CDR3 loop reads CASSVTRVAEAFF. The CDR3 DNA follows: TGTGCCAGCAGTGTAACCAGGGTTGCTGAAGCTTTCTTT.

This clonotype was observed a handful of times. CDR3 sequence reads: CASSHAPGAQGNTEAFF. Written as DNA, the CDR3 is TGCGCCAGCAGCCACGCCCCTGGGGCGCAGGGAAACACTGAAGCTTTCTTT. The rearrangement links TRBV4-1 to TRBJ1-1; D might be TRBD1 (5 bases). Germline lookup yields CDR1 MGHRA and CDR2 YSYEKL. The CDR3 has 17 residues. Trimming took 3 bases from V and 2 from J, leaving 19 bases between them.

This clonotype was found a few times. V usage is TRBV7-2 and J usage is TRBJ2-1, with 12 bases aligning to TRBD2. This CDR3 comprises 16 residues. The germline V gene has CDR1 SGHTA and CDR2 FQGNSA. Trimming at V came to 5 bases and at J to 8 bases, leaving 10 bases not matched to a gene. CDR3 protein: CASSPRGGLAGYEQFF. The CDR3 coding sequence is TGTGCCAGCAGCCCCCGGGGTGGACTAGCGGGATATGAGCAGTTCTTC.

This clonotype occurred a few times. J is TRBJ1-2 and V is TRBV7-9; D is possibly TRBD1 (5 bases). Trimming cost V 2 bases and J 0 bases, with 13 bases left between them. CDR1 SEHNR and CDR2 FQNEAQ come from the germline V gene (reference sequence). This CDR3 is 16 amino acids long. The CDR3 spells CASSLSGAEANYGYTF. For the CDR3, the DNA is TGTGCCAGCAGCTTATCCGGGGCAGAAGCTAACTATGGCTACACCTTC. Filled out from reference TRBV7-9 and TRBJ1-2, the complete variable domain reads DTGVSQNPRHKITKRGQNVTFRCDPISEHNRLYWYRQTLGQGPEFLTYFQNEAQLEKSRLLSDRFSAERPKGSFSTLEIQRTEQGDSAMYLCASSLSGAEANYGYTFGSGTRLTVV.

Details on this clonotype: Mismatch with germline at one junction end may stem from a read error. The chain couples TRBV11-3 to TRBJ2-7, with 10 bases fitting TRBD2. Germline CDR1 reads SGHNT; CDR2 reads YENEEA. This CDR3 is built from 15 residues. The CDR3 DNA follows: TGTGCCAGCAGCTTAGCTCTAGCGGGAGCCTACGAGCATTACTTC. This codes for CASSLALAGAYEHYF.